This T cell receptor beta chain was documented in a study of cytomegalovirus exposure and HLA in healthy donors. About the study: The study placed approximately 80% of its approximately 400 genotyped donors in the Caucasian-associated ancestry cluster. Study observations and caveats: TCR beta chain V- and J-gene trimming was linked, in a later analysis, to a missense variant in DCLRE1C. Some highly shared sequence variants likely arose as a pipeline artifact. Cytomegalovirus association was listed for approximately 150 TCR beta chains.

60 Vbeta and 13 Jbeta primers were used in PCR. TCRdb's copy holds only in-frame clones and misses some; the assay was immunoSEQ multiplex PCR. The data hold 95,000 to 150,000 clones, with about 70% observed a single time. CDR1 is LNHDA, CDR2 SQIVND, per germline (reference sequence). The CDR3 totals 16 residues. The ends were cut back, 4 bases at V and 1 base at J, with 14 bases in the middle. Notes on this clone: The antigen is not known.

The chain recombines TRBV19 with TRBJ2-1, with D tentatively TRBD1 (6 bases). The material sequenced was PBMCs. The TCR was taken from a woman aged 40 to 50 in good health and CMV-seronegative. The CDR3 region has the DNA TGTGCCAGTAGTAACAGGGTGGGCAAATCCTACAATGAGCAGTTCTTC. It encodes CASSNRVGKSYNEQFF.